The 22 T cell receptor beta chains below were found in one sample sequenced in a study of naive and memory T cell subsets. Both TRBC1 and TRBC2 were covered by a beta constant-region primer of two equimolar oligonucleotides. TCRdb fed the UMI-ligation and nested PCR reads into MiXCR, producing one record per CDR3 protein. The data contain under 100,000 distinct CDR3 sequences, over 7% of them singletons. The sequencing input was central memory CD4+ T cells from blood. The source of these receptors is a human donor in good health.

This clonotype was observed at least ten times. The chain employs TRBV19 and TRBJ2-7, with a possible D match to TRBD1 (6 bases). CDR3 length: 12 residues. Between the trimmed V and J ends, which lost 3 bases and 4 bases, there was a span of 7 bases. The germline CDR1 and CDR2 sequences are LNHDA and SQIVND (reference sequence). CDR3 residues: CASSIQGYEQYF. As DNA, the CDR3 is TGTGCCAGTAGTATCCAGGGGTACGAGCAGTACTTC.

This clonotype was observed a handful of times. The chain carries TRBV6-1 and TRBJ1-1, with D unclear. The V gene's germline CDR1 is MNHNS and CDR2 SASEGT. The CDR3 spans 14 residues. V was trimmed by 2 bases and J by 2 bases, leaving 9 bases between them. DNA of the CDR3: TGTGCCAGCAGTGAACTTAACAGTAACACTGAAGCTTTCTTT. This gives the protein CASSELNSNTEAFF.

The rearrangement links TRBV29-1 to TRBJ2-5; D is undetermined. Trimming pared 8 bases from V and 2 bases from J, leaving 12 bases between. The germline gives CDR1 SQVTM, CDR2 ANQGSEA. The CDR3 has 12 residues. CDR3 in amino acids: CSSILGQETQYF. The CDR3, as DNA: TGCAGCTCAATCTTGGGGCAAGAGACCCAGTACTTC.

This clonotype appeared many times. The rearrangement uses TRBV5-1 and TRBJ2-7; D is perhaps TRBD1 or TRBD2 (5 bases each). Germline V CDR1 and CDR2: SGHRS, YFSETQ. The CDR3 runs 15 residues. The V gene lost 4 bases and the J gene lost 1 base, with 15 bases spanning the gap. CDR3 sequence: CASSVIPGPSYEQYF. The CDR3, as DNA: TGCGCCAGCAGCGTTATTCCGGGACCTTCCTACGAGCAGTACTTC.

This clonotype was detected a few times. The chain is built from TRBV12-3 or TRBV12-4 and TRBJ1-6; unclear D gene. This CDR3 is 16 amino acids long. The V and J ends lost 5 bases and 6 bases respectively, with 17 bases between them. The CDR3 nucleotides are TGTGCCAGCAGTCCGACCCACCCAGGCCGTAATTCACCCCTCCACTTT. Its translation: CASSPTHPGRNSPLHF.

This clonotype came up many times. The chain joins TRBV20-1 to TRBJ1-5; 9 bases fit TRBD1. This CDR3 spans 17 amino acids. The ends lost 5 bases at V and 2 bases at J; junction bases unmatched: 13. Germline CDR1 DFQATT, CDR2 SNEGSKA (reference sequence). In DNA form, the CDR3 reads TGCAGTGCTCCTTCTCCGGGACAGGGAATAGGCAATCAGCCCCAGCATTTT. Translating it yields CSAPSPGQGIGNQPQHF.

This clonotype has more than one count but fewer than ten. CDR3 protein: CASQKGLNTDTQYF. CDR3 nucleotide sequence: TGTGCCAGCCAAAAGGGACTAAACACAGATACGCAGTATTTT. The chain combines TRBV2 with TRBJ2-3, with 7 bases aligning to TRBD2. V trimming: 8 bases; J trimming: 2 bases; junction bases outside the gene matches: 7. There are 14 residues in the CDR3. The germline V gene has CDR1 SNHLY and CDR2 FYNNEI.

The table lists this clonotype with a few counts. The V gene is TRBV7-2, the J gene TRBJ1-5; D gene unclear. CDR3 length: 13 amino acids. Germline CDR1 SGHTA, CDR2 FQGNSA. The ends were cut back, 1 base at V and 11 bases at J, with 12 bases in the middle. Here the CDR3 reads CASSLDQVGTQHF. In nucleotides, the CDR3 is TGTGCCAGCAGCTTAGATCAGGTCGGTACCCAGCATTTT.

This clonotype was seen many times. The genes are TRBV6-1 and TRBJ1-5, with a tentative D call TRBD1 (6 bases). CDR1 MNHNS and CDR2 SASEGT come from the germline V gene. Deletions cut 3 bases from V and 0 bases from J, with 12 bases between. This CDR3 spans 16 amino acids. The CDR3 is CASSELGHVSNQPQHF. The DNA for the CDR3 is TGTGCCAGCAGTGAGCTGGGACATGTTAGCAATCAGCCCCAGCATTTT.

This clonotype appeared many times. The rearrangement uses TRBV28 and TRBJ2-7; D is perhaps TRBD1 or TRBD2 (5 bases each). Germline V lookup: CDR1 MDHEN, CDR2 SYDVKM. This CDR3 is 12 amino acids long. V lost 6 bases and J 2 bases, leaving 8 bases between the germline ends. The CDR3 nucleotides read TGTGCCAGCAGAGGGACCCCCTACGAGCAGTACTTC. Protein product: CASRGTPYEQYF. The full variable domain, its missing parts supplied by reference TRBV28 and TRBJ2-7, is DVKVTQSSRYLVKRTGEKVFLECVQDMDHENMFWYRQDPGLGLRLIYFSYDVKMKEKGDIPEGYSVSREKKERFSLILESASTNQTSMYLCASRGTPYEQYFGPGTRLTVT.

The V and J genes are TRBV15 and TRBJ1-2; TRBD1 aligns across 9 bases. The V segment lost 4 bases and the J segment 4 bases; nucleotides outside the gene matches: 19. This CDR3 is 19 amino acids long. Per the germline V gene, CDR1 is LNHNV and CDR2 is YYDKDF (reference sequence). CDR3 sequence reads: CATSTYRDREVRPFYGYTF. The DNA for the CDR3 is TGTGCCACCAGCACCTACCGGGACAGGGAAGTTCGACCCTTCTATGGCTACACCTTC.

This clonotype was observed many times. The V gene is TRBV7-3, the J gene TRBJ2-2; D may be TRBD1 or TRBD2 (5 bases each). The length of the CDR3 is 13 residues. The V gene's germline CDR1 is SGHTA and CDR2 FQGTGA. Trimming left V 7 bases short and J 4 bases short, with 10 bases between. The DNA of the CDR3 is TGTGCCAGCACCCGGGACCCCACCGGGGAGCTGTTTTTT. It encodes CASTRDPTGELFF.

A few counts support this clonotype. The chain combines TRBV7-2 with TRBJ2-1; TRBD1 might be the D (6 bases). Trimming shortened V by 4 bases and J by 9 bases, and 19 bases separated the two germline ends. The V gene's germline CDR1 is SGHTA and CDR2 FQGNSA. The CDR3 is 15 amino acids. The CDR3 DNA is TGTGCCAGCAGCTCACCCGACAGGCTCATTCTTGAGCAGTTCTTC. Translation: CASSSPDRLILEQFF. Drawing the rest from reference TRBV7-2 and TRBJ2-1, the complete variable domain is GAGVSQSPSNKVTEKGKDVELRCDPISGHTALYWYRQSLGQGLEFLIYFQGNSAPDKSGLPSDRFSAERTGGSVSTLTIQRTQQEDSAVYLCASSSPDRLILEQFFGPGTRLTVL.

This chain uses TRBV11-2 with TRBJ2-1; 11 bases map to TRBD2. The CDR3 extends over 14 amino acids. Germline CDR1 reads SGHAT; CDR2 reads FQNNGV. The ends lost 3 bases at V and 9 bases at J; junction bases unmatched: 4. CDR3 DNA sequence: TGTGCCAGCAGCTTTACTAGCGGGAGTGGTGAGCAGTTCTTC. It yields the protein CASSFTSGSGEQFF.

This clonotype appeared many times. V gene TRBV7-9 combines with J gene TRBJ2-7; 7 bases line up with TRBD2. Germline V gene data show CDR1 as SEHNR and CDR2 as FQNEAQ (reference sequence). The ends lost 5 bases at V and 1 base at J; junction bases unmatched: 14. The CDR3 has 17 amino acids. CDR3 coding DNA: TGTGCCAGCAGCCCTGAAGGCAAAGGACTAGGTTCCTACGAGCAGTACTTC. As protein: CASSPEGKGLGSYEQYF.

This clonotype came up many times. This chain uses TRBV19 with TRBJ2-1; D is possibly TRBD2 (5 bases). This CDR3 has 14 amino acids. Trimming cost V 1 base and J 5 bases, with 9 bases left between them. Germline values: CDR1 LNHDA, CDR2 SQIVND (reference sequence). CDR3 bases: TGTGCCAGTAGTATAGTCGAGCGGAACAATGAGCAGTTCTTC. This encodes CASSIVERNNEQFF.

This clonotype was found many times. The V gene is TRBV5-1, the J gene TRBJ2-7; the match to TRBD2 covers 14 bases. Germline V lookup: CDR1 SGHRS, CDR2 YFSETQ. The CDR3 is 18 residues long. J gave up 0 bases and V 1 base, and 6 bases lay outside the gene matches. The CDR3 loop is CASSLIGTSGGSSYEQYF. The CDR3 region has the DNA TGCGCCAGCAGCTTGATTGGGACTAGCGGGGGAAGCTCCTACGAGCAGTACTTC.

This clonotype was seen ten or more times. This rearrangement joins TRBV27 to TRBJ1-2, with no clear D. The CDR3 is 12 residues long. Per the germline V gene, CDR1 is MNHEY and CDR2 is SMNVEV (reference sequence). The V end lost 8 bases, the J end lost 11 bases, and 18 bases lay between the germline ends. As DNA, the CDR3 is TGTGCCAGCGCGCGAGGAAACTCTCAGTACACCTTC. Protein product: CASARGNSQYTF.

This clonotype was detected ten times or more. This chain connects TRBV11-2 to TRBJ2-2, with D unresolved. Germline V gene data show CDR1 as SGHAT and CDR2 as FQNNGV. V lost 4 bases and J 4 bases, leaving 10 bases between the germline ends. The CDR3 consists of 14 residues. CDR3 nucleotide sequence: TGTGCCAGCAGCTACTCGAGGACCACCGGGGAGCTGTTTTTT. It translates to CASSYSRTTGELFF.

J is TRBJ2-2 and V is TRBV14; the D call may be TRBD1 or TRBD2 (5 bases each). Trimming removed 0 bases from V and 9 bases from J, with 8 bases in between. Germline V gene data show CDR1 as SGHDN and CDR2 as FVKESK. This CDR3 region has 13 residues. In DNA, the CDR3 is TGTGCCAGCAGCCAAGAGAGGGGTCGGGAGCTGTTTTTT. Its protein is CASSQERGRELFF.

The table lists this clonotype with a few counts. J is TRBJ2-7 and V is TRBV6-1; 7 bases align to TRBD1. The CDR3 consists of 12 residues. Germline V CDR1 and CDR2: MNHNS, SASEGT. V lost 6 bases and J lost 7; bases outside the gene matches: 6. CDR3 amino acids: CASSQDREEQYF. CDR3 nucleotide sequence: TGTGCCAGCAGCCAAGACAGGGAAGAGCAGTACTTC.

This clonotype was observed a few times. This chain uses TRBV7-9 with TRBJ2-1; 7 bases match TRBD2. CDR1 and CDR2 (germline): SEHNR, FQNEAQ (reference sequence). V was pared by 3 bases and J by 14 bases, with 13 bases of the junction left unmatched. This CDR3 has 14 residues. The CDR3, as DNA: TGTGCCAGCAGCTTCCGGGACTACGCAAATCCCAAGTTCTTC. Residues: CASSFRDYANPKFF. Combining the CDR3 with reference TRBV7-9 and TRBJ2-1 gives the whole variable domain DTGVSQNPRHKITKRGQNVTFRCDPISEHNRLYWYRQTLGQGPEFLTYFQNEAQLEKSRLLSDRFSAERPKGSFSTLEIQRTEQGDSAMYLCASSFRDYANPKFFGPGTRLTVL.